A selection of T cell receptor beta chains follows, all from one sample in a study of blood T cell repertoires in COVID-19. Here immunoSEQ multiplex PCR was the method, and the copy in TCRdb shows in-frame clones only, minus some. This sample carries 15,000 to 20,000 clones, 65% to 85% of them seen once, and the ten largest clones take approximately 15%. Sequenced: peripheral blood. The receptor set was obtained from a man aged 40-55 years with active or convalescent COVID-19. The CDR3 runs from the conserved cysteine through the conserved F or W. The order of the fields is clone size, J gene, D gene, V gene, CDR3 protein, CDR3 DNA. The D gene is left open where the match is weak. Size is stated for part of the rows, as once, few or many counts, or as a class when the clone is expanded.

- | TRBJ1-1 | - | TRBV5-4 | CASRLGGRDTEAFF | TGTGCCAGCAGACTTGGAGGGAGGGACACTGAAGCTTTCTTT
- | TRBJ2-1 | TRBD2 | TRBV7-7 | CASSLAPVAGGLYNEQFF | TGTGCTAGCAGCTTAGCTCCAGTGGCGGGGGGCCTCTACAATGAGCAGTTCTTC
- | TRBJ2-5 | - | TRBV6-5 | CASSSQGGTQYF | TGTGCCAGCAGTTCGCAGGGGGGGACCCAGTACTTC
- | TRBJ1-3 | - | TRBV4-1 | CASSQFIDRAGNTIYF | TGCGCCAGCAGCCAGTTCATTGACAGAGCTGGAAACACCATATATTTT
- | TRBJ2-5 | - | TRBV5-1 | CASSLVQGPGKTQYF | TGCGCCAGCAGCTTGGTTCAGGGGCCGGGGAAGACCCAGTACTTC
- | TRBJ1-5 | - | TRBV7-6 | CASSLGAAGDNQPQHF | TGTGCCAGCAGCTTAGGAGCCGCGGGGGACAATCAGCCCCAGCATTTT
- | TRBJ2-3 | TRBD2 | TRBV9 | CASSSGGTSGATDTQYF | TGTGCCAGCAGCTCCGGGGGGACTAGCGGGGCAACAGATACGCAGTATTTT
- | TRBJ2-5 | TRBD1 | TRBV15 | CATSATGGRETQYF | TGTGCCACCAGTGCTACAGGGGGGCGGGAGACCCAGTACTTC
once | TRBJ1-5 | TRBD1 | TRBV2 | CASRKGQESNQPQHF | TGTGCCAGCAGGAAGGGACAGGAATCCAATCAGCCCCAGCATTTT
- | TRBJ2-3 | - | TRBV5-1 | CASSVAREGTQYF | TGCGCCAGCAGCGTAGCGAGGGAAGGCACGCAGTATTTT
- | TRBJ1-5 | TRBD1 | TRBV7-9 | CASSFDRAGDQPQHF | TGTGCCAGCAGCTTTGACAGGGCTGGGGATCAGCCCCAGCATTTT
- | TRBJ2-1 | - | TRBV18 | CASSQDSPEDSDEQFF | TGTGCCAGCTCACAAGACTCCCCGGAGGACAGCGATGAGCAGTTCTTC
- | TRBJ2-7 | TRBD2 | TRBV5-1 | CASSPPPGTPGGGPPYEQYF | TGCGCCAGCAGCCCCCCGCCGGGGACACCGGGCGGGGGGCCCCCCTACGAGCAGTACTTC
few | TRBJ2-1 | - | TRBV30 | CAWSADAGAKQFF | TGTGCCTGGAGTGCAGACGCGGGGGCGAAGCAGTTCTTC
- | TRBJ1-2 | TRBD1 | TRBV6-5 | CASSYGTGFGYTF | TGTGCCAGCAGTTACGGGACAGGATTTGGCTACACCTTC
- | TRBJ1-5 | - | TRBV2 | CATSWGTRQPQHF | TGTGCCACCTCGTGGGGGACTAGGCAGCCCCAGCATTTT
- | TRBJ2-2 | - | TRBV24-1 | CATSDRRSGELFF | TGTGCCACCAGTGATCGGAGGTCGGGGGAGCTGTTTTTT
- | TRBJ2-1 | TRBD2 | TRBV24-1 | CATSDTGTSGVNEQFF | TGTGCCACCAGTGACACCGGGACTAGCGGGGTCAATGAGCAGTTCTTC
- | TRBJ2-7 | - | TRBV4-3 | CASSQEEGGSYEQYF | TGCGCCAGCAGCCAAGAAGAGGGCGGATCCTACGAGCAGTACTTC
- | TRBJ1-2 | TRBD1 | TRBV6-5 | CASSIDRVYGYTF | TGTGCCAGCAGTATTGACAGGGTCTATGGCTACACCTTC
- | TRBJ2-5 | TRBD2 | TRBV9 | CASSVDERGSRETQYF | TGTGCCAGCAGCGTAGATGAGCGGGGGAGTAGAGAGACCCAGTACTTC
- | TRBJ2-3 | TRBD1 | TRBV6-5 | CASAGTASTDTQYF | TGTGCCAGCGCCGGGACAGCTAGCACAGATACGCAGTATTTT
- | TRBJ2-1 | - | TRBV6-1 | CASSESGGYNEQFF | TGTGCCAGCAGTGAATCAGGGGGGTACAATGAGCAGTTCTTC
- | TRBJ2-2 | - | TRBV6-5 | CASSYSGERELFF | TGTGCCAGCAGTTACTCCGGGGAAAGGGAGCTGTTTTTT
- | TRBJ2-7 | TRBD1 | TRBV19 | CASSVATGDYEQYF | TGTGCCAGTAGTGTAGCGACAGGGGACTACGAGCAGTACTTC
once | TRBJ1-3 | - | TRBV19 | CASMGGSAGNTIYF | TGTGCCAGTATGGGGGGGAGCGCTGGAAACACCATATATTTT
- | TRBJ1-1 | - | TRBV5-5 | CASSRDWTALNTEAFF | TGTGCCAGCAGCCGAGATTGGACAGCCTTAAACACTGAAGCTTTCTTT
- | TRBJ1-2 | TRBD1 | TRBV6-1 | CASSAPETGNYYGYTF | TGTGCCAGCAGTGCGCCCGAGACAGGGAATTACTATGGCTACACCTTC
- | TRBJ2-1 | TRBD2 | TRBV5-4 | CATRLAGGSSYNEQFF | TGTGCCACCCGACTAGCGGGGGGCAGCTCCTACAATGAGCAGTTCTTC
- | TRBJ1-2 | - | TRBV4-3 | CASSQAQGGHYGYTF | TGCGCCAGCAGCCAAGCGCAGGGAGGTCACTATGGCTACACCTTC
once | TRBJ1-2 | TRBD1 | TRBV15 | CATSRDRAAGYGYTF | TGTGCCACCAGCAGGGACAGGGCGGCGGGCTATGGCTACACCTTC
- | TRBJ1-4 | - | TRBV3-1/TRBV3-2 | CASSQEGESTEKLFF | TGTGCCAGCAGCCAAGAAGGGGAAAGTACGGAAAAACTGTTTTTT
- | TRBJ1-1 | - | TRBV10-2 | CASSEVIGGGTEAFF | TGCGCCAGCAGTGAGGTGATAGGGGGGGGGACTGAAGCTTTCTTT
once | TRBJ1-1 | - | TRBV6-5 | CASSSAGTEAFF | TGTGCCAGCAGTAGCGCGGGCACTGAAGCTTTCTTT
- | TRBJ2-1 | TRBD2 | TRBV5-1 | CASKGDYASSYNEQFF | TGCGCCAGCAAAGGGGACTACGCCAGCTCCTACAATGAGCAGTTCTTC
- | TRBJ2-1 | - | TRBV5-4 | CASSFPGWDEQFF | TGTGCCAGCAGCTTCCCGGGTTGGGATGAGCAGTTCTTC
- | TRBJ2-3 | - | TRBV20-1 | CSASDRDTQYF | TGCAGTGCTTCGGACAGAGATACGCAGTATTTT
once | TRBJ1-1 | TRBD1 | TRBV12-5 | CASGSGDRWNTEAFF | TGTGCTAGTGGTTCAGGGGACAGATGGAACACTGAAGCTTTCTTT
- | TRBJ1-5 | - | TRBV7-6 | CASSLGQQGLNQPQHF | TGTGCCAGCAGCTTAGGTCAGCAGGGACTCAATCAGCCCCAGCATTTT
- | TRBJ2-1 | - | TRBV12-3/TRBV12-4 | CASRLYNEQFF | TGTGCCAGCAGACTTTACAATGAGCAGTTCTTC
- | TRBJ1-4 | - | TRBV9 | CASSPTRVREKLFF | TGTGCCAGCAGCCCGACCCGGGTCCGTGAAAAACTGTTTTTT
- | TRBJ1-4 | - | TRBV7-2 | CASSLVVQPGKLFF | TGTGCCAGCAGCTTAGTGGTTCAACCAGGGAAACTGTTTTTT
- | TRBJ1-1 | - | TRBV2 | CASSEEGEYTEAFF | TGTGCCAGCAGTGAAGAGGGGGAGTACACTGAAGCTTTCTTT
- | TRBJ2-5 | - | TRBV9 | CASSVVPQGETQYF | TGTGCCAGCAGCGTTGTCCCTCAGGGAGAGACCCAGTACTTC
- | TRBJ2-3 | TRBD2 | TRBV9 | CASSVEGTKHTDTQYF | TGTGCCAGCAGCGTAGAAGGGACTAAACACACAGATACGCAGTATTTT
once | TRBJ2-5 | TRBD1 | TRBV11-2 | CASSPGTGLRETQYF | TGTGCCAGCAGCCCCGGGACAGGGCTAAGGGAGACCCAGTACTTC
once | TRBJ2-5 | TRBD1 | TRBV7-2 | CASSFDRGKETQYF | TGTGCCAGCAGCTTTGACAGGGGCAAAGAGACCCAGTACTTC
- | TRBJ1-2 | TRBD1 | TRBV19 | CASSRTGTNYGYTF | TGTGCCAGTAGTAGGACAGGGACTAACTATGGCTACACCTTC
few | TRBJ2-7 | - | TRBV2 | CASSIYEQYF | TGTGCCAGCAGCATCTACGAGCAGTACTTC
- | TRBJ1-1 | - | TRBV7-9 | CASSLKPGSSTEAFF | TGTGCCAGCAGCTTAAAGCCAGGGTCGTCCACTGAAGCTTTCTTT
once | TRBJ1-1 | - | TRBV6-5 | CASSSQVNTEAFF | TGTGCCAGCAGTTCTCAGGTGAACACTGAAGCTTTCTTT
- | TRBJ2-7 | - | TRBV6-5 | CASTRTESSYEQYF | TGTGCCAGCACCCGGACAGAGAGCTCCTACGAGCAGTACTTC
- | TRBJ2-2 | TRBD1 | TRBV4-3 | CASSRQGANTGELFF | TGCGCCAGCAGCCGACAGGGGGCGAACACCGGGGAGCTGTTTTTT
medium-sized | TRBJ2-5 | TRBD2 | TRBV27 | CASSPTGLAEETQYF | TGTGCCAGCAGTCCAACGGGACTAGCTGAAGAGACCCAGTACTTC
- | TRBJ2-1 | - | TRBV19 | CASSRGDRPLNEQFF | TGTGCCAGTAGTCGGGGGGACAGGCCCCTCAATGAGCAGTTCTTC
- | TRBJ2-1 | TRBD2 | TRBV7-2 | CASSFKSGGLNNEQFF | TGTGCCAGCAGCTTCAAAAGCGGGGGCCTTAACAATGAGCAGTTCTTC
once | TRBJ2-7 | TRBD1 | TRBV6-2/TRBV6-3 | CASSWDRGIGEQYF | TGTGCCAGCAGTTGGGACAGGGGAATCGGGGAGCAGTACTTC
few | TRBJ1-1 | - | TRBV6-5 | CASSLDSATEAFF | TGTGCCAGCAGTTTGGACAGCGCCACTGAAGCTTTCTTT
- | TRBJ1-1 | TRBD1 | TRBV19 | CASIDTPGQGNTEAFF | TGTGCCAGTATTGATACGCCGGGACAGGGGAACACTGAAGCTTTCTTT
few | TRBJ2-7 | TRBD1 | TRBV7-8 | CASSRHQGAYEQYF | TGTGCCAGCAGCCGTCATCAGGGGGCCTACGAGCAGTACTTC